This T cell receptor (beta chain) emerged from a study of cytomegalovirus exposure and HLA in healthy donors. Study-wide points: Some V segments, TRBV6-2 and TRBV6-3 among them, were indistinguishable and were therefore excluded. HLA allele associations emerged for around 15,000 TCR beta sequences in a later analysis, at 0.05 false discovery rate.

Only one count was recorded for this clone. What it binds is unknown. Germline values: CDR1 GTSNPN, CDR2 SVGIG (reference sequence). The CDR3 is 17 residues long. Trimming took 4 bases from V and 3 from J, leaving 24 bases between them. Primers for the PCR totalled 60 Vbeta and 13 Jbeta. Here immunoSEQ multiplex PCR was the method, and the copy in TCRdb shows in-frame clones only, minus some. The table lists nearly 110,000 clones, approximately 74% of them singletons, with less than 15% in the top ten. Sequenced input: PBMCs. The clonotype was recovered from a woman aged 35 to 49 in good health and CMV-seropositive. The rearrangement joins TRBV30 to TRBJ1-1, with D possibly TRBD1 on 5 matching bases. Written as DNA, the CDR3 is TGTGCCTGGACTGGGGGGTACCAGGGAAGTAAGGACACTGAAGCTTTCTTT. Translating it yields CAWTGGYQGSKDTEAFF.